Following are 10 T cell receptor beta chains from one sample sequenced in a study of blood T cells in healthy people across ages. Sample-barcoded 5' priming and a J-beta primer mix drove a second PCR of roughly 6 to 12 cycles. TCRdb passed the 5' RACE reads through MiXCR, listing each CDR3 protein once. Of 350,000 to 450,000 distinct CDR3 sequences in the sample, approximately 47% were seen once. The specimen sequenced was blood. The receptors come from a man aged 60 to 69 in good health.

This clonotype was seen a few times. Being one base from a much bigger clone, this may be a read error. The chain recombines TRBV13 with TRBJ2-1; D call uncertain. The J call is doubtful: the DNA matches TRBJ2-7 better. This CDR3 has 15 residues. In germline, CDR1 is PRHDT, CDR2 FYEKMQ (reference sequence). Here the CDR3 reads CASSQNLQLYNEQYF. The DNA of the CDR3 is TGTGCCAGCAGCCAAAATCTTCAGCTGTACAATGAGCAGTACTTC.

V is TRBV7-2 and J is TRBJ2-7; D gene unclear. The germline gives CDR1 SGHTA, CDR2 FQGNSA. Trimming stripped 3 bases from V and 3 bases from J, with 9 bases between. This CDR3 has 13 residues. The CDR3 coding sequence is TGTGCCAGCAGCTTTTCAGCTTACTACGAGCAGTACTTC. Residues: CASSFSAYYEQYF.

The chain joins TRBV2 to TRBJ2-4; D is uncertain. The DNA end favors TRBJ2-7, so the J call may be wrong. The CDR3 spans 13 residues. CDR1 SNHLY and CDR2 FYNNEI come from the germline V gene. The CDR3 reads CASSARVAYEQYF. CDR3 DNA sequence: TGTGCCAGCAGTGCTAGGGTGGCCTACGAGCAGTACTTC.

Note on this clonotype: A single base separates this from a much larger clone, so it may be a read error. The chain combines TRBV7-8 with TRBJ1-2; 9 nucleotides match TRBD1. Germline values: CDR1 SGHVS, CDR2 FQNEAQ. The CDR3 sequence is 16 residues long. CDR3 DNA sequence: TGTGTCAGCAGCATCGGGGATAACAGGGGGCAGTCTGGCTACACCTTC. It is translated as CVSSIGDNRGQSGYTF.

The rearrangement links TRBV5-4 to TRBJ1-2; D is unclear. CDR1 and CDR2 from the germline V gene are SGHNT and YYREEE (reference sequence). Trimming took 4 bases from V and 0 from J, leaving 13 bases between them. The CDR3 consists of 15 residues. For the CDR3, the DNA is TGTGCCAGCAGCCTTTCCCCCGACACTAACTATGGCTACACCTTC. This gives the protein CASSLSPDTNYGYTF.

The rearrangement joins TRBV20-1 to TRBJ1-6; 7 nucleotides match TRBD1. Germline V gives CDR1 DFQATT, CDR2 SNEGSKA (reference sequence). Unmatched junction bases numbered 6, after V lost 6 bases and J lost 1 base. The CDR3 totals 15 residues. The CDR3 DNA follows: TGCAGTGCCGCGACAGGGAGGTCCTATAATTCACCCCTCCACTTT. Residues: CSAATGRSYNSPLHF.

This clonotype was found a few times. CDR3 residues: CSVEPDRGRVYNEQFF. DNA for the CDR3: TGCAGCGTTGAACCCGACAGGGGTCGAGTCTACAATGAGCAGTTCTTC. The chain joins TRBV29-1 to TRBJ2-1; TRBD1 agrees at 8 bases. The CDR3 runs to 16 residues. CDR1 and CDR2 from the germline V gene are SQVTM and ANQGSEA. The J segment lost 3 bases and the V segment lost 2 bases, leaving 9 bases of the junction unmatched.

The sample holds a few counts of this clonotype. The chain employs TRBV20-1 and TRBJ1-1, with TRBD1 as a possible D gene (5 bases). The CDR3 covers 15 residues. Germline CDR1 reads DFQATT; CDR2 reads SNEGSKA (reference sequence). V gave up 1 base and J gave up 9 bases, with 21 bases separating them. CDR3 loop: CSARGQGGRSRQAFF. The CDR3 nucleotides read TGCAGTGCTAGAGGCCAGGGCGGTCGCTCTAGGCAAGCTTTCTTT.

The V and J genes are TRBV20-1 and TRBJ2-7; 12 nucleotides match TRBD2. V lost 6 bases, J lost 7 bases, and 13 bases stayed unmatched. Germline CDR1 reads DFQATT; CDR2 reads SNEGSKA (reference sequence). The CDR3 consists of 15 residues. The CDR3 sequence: CSASLAGGPTDEQYF. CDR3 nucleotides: TGCAGTGCCTCTCTAGCGGGAGGGCCGACCGATGAGCAGTACTTC.

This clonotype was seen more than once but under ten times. This CDR3 is CSAAGLAKNIQYF. The CDR3 region has the DNA TGCAGTGCTGCTGGGCTAGCCAAAAACATTCAGTACTTC. The V call is TRBV20-1, the J call TRBJ2-4; D ambiguous. This CDR3 comprises 13 residues. Trimming left V 5 bases short and J 0 bases short, with 8 bases between. Per the germline V gene, CDR1 is DFQATT and CDR2 is SNEGSKA (reference sequence).